Following are 16 T cell receptor beta chains from one sample sequenced in a study of blood T cell repertoires in COVID-19. Profiled with immunoSEQ multiplex PCR; TCRdb holds only in-frame clones, not every one. The table includes around 480,000 clones, roughly 87% detected once. The sample taken for sequencing was PBMCs or T cells enriched from blood (not recorded which). These receptors all come from a woman aged 18-29 years who had recovered from COVID-19.

The chain couples TRBV7-9 to TRBJ2-7; 7 bases map to TRBD1. Germline loops: CDR1 SEHNR, CDR2 FQNEAQ (reference sequence). Trimming cost V 4 bases and J 1 base; bases outside gene matches: 13. The length of the CDR3 is 17 residues. CDR3: CASSSPRQGLASYEQYF. In nucleotides, the CDR3 is TGTGCCAGCAGCTCTCCCCGACAGGGCTTAGCATCCTACGAGCAGTACTTC.

This clone was detected only a few times. This chain links TRBV6-8 with TRBJ2-6, with D possibly TRBD2 on 6 matching bases. The CDR3 sequence is 16 residues long. Germline-derived CDR1 and CDR2 are MNHGY and SAAAGT. V was cut by 6 bases and J by 0 bases, with 12 bases left in between. The CDR3 is CASRPGGNSGANVLTF. The DNA for the CDR3 is TGTGCCAGCAGGCCCGGCGGGAACTCTGGGGCCAACGTCCTGACTTTC.

This clone was observed a handful of times. The chain joins TRBV27 to TRBJ2-3; D is possibly TRBD2 (6 bases). CDR1 and CDR2 (germline): MNHEY, SMNVEV (reference sequence). This CDR3 has 13 residues. V dropped 7 bases and J dropped 4 bases, with 12 bases sitting between them. CDR3 nucleotides: TGTGCCAGCACCCCCCGCGGGGCAGATACGCAGTATTTT. This sequence encodes CASTPRGADTQYF.

The CDR3 here is CASSPLNYGYTF. The CDR3 DNA is TGTGCCAGCAGCCCCCTTAACTATGGCTACACCTTC. This chain links TRBV6-6 with TRBJ1-2, with D unresolved. Trimming removed 6 bases from V and 1 base from J, with 6 bases in between. The CDR3 sequence is 12 residues long. The germline CDR1 and CDR2 sequences are MNHNY and SVGAGI (reference sequence).

This chain links TRBV7-9 with TRBJ1-4; D gene unclear. The CDR3 has 15 residues. Germline CDR1 SEHNR, CDR2 FQNEAQ (reference sequence). Deletions cut 5 bases from V and 8 bases from J, with 18 bases between. The CDR3 DNA is TGTGCCAGCAGCCCCCGACGGGAAGTAGGCGAAAAACTGTTTTTT. Translating gives CASSPRREVGEKLFF.

The chain couples TRBV4-1 to TRBJ2-3; D might be TRBD1 (6 bases). This CDR3 comprises 15 residues. V was pared by 3 bases and J by 0 bases, with 10 bases between. CDR1 is MGHRA and CDR2 is YSYEKL in the germline V gene. CDR3 loop: CASSQPGTSTDTQYF. The CDR3 DNA is TGCGCCAGCAGCCAGCCCGGGACAAGCACAGATACGCAGTATTTT.

V usage is TRBV5-6 and J usage is TRBJ1-5; D may be TRBD1 (5 bases). The CDR3 has 16 amino acids. CDR1 is SGHDT, CDR2 YYEEEE, per germline. V lost 3 bases, J lost 6 bases, and 19 bases lay in between. The DNA of the CDR3 is TGTGCCAGCAGCTCAGGGTCTGGAGGGTTTCGTCAGCCCCAGCATTTT. It specifies CASSSGSGGFRQPQHF.

This rearrangement joins TRBV19 to TRBJ1-3; 7 positions match TRBD1. Losses at the gene ends were 6 bases for V and 3 bases for J; bases not matched to a gene: 2. Germline V CDR1 and CDR2: LNHDA, SQIVND (reference sequence). CDR3 length equals 13 residues. The CDR3 DNA is TGTGCCAGTAGCGCAGGGGGTGGAAACACCATATATTTT. This codes for CASSAGGGNTIYF.

The gene calls are TRBV5-5 and TRBJ1-1; TRBD1 matches 7 bases. CDR1 is SGHKS and CDR2 is YYEKEE in the germline V gene (reference sequence). There are 15 residues in the CDR3. Unmatched junction bases numbered 5, after V lost 3 bases and J lost 0 bases. CDR3 nucleotides: TGTGCCAGCAGCTCCGAGACAGGGATGAACACTGAAGCTTTCTTT. Translated: CASSSETGMNTEAFF.

The chain joins TRBV4-2 to TRBJ2-7; D is undetermined. Germline V gene lookup returns CDR1 LGHNA and CDR2 YNFKEQ. This CDR3 is built from 13 residues. Trimming cost V 0 bases and J 5 bases, with 8 bases left between them. The CDR3 nucleotides read TGTGCCAGCAGCCAAGAAATCTTTGACGAGCAGTACTTC. Amino acids: CASSQEIFDEQYF.

V and J are TRBV5-1 and TRBJ1-2, with a tentative D call TRBD1 (6 bases). V gave up 1 base and J gave up 7 bases, with 14 bases separating them. Germline loops: CDR1 SGHRS, CDR2 YFSETQ. The CDR3 is made up of 14 amino acids. The chain's CDR3 is CASSLSPGALGYTF. For the CDR3, the DNA is TGCGCCAGCAGCTTGAGCCCAGGGGCCCTTGGCTACACCTTC.

This clone has only a few counts. The V call is TRBV6-5, the J call TRBJ2-2, with D possibly TRBD1 on 5 matching bases. Germline assignment: CDR1 MNHEY and CDR2 SVGAGI. Trimming cost V 2 bases and J 0 bases, with 10 bases left between them. The CDR3 loop spans 16 amino acids. The CDR3 here is CASSYGSGTNTGELFF. CDR3 sequence (DNA): TGTGCCAGCAGTTACGGTTCAGGGACGAACACCGGGGAGCTGTTTTTT.

The CDR3 loop is CASSQDWGQEDQPQHF. Written as DNA, the CDR3 is TGCGCCAGCAGCCAAGATTGGGGACAGGAGGATCAGCCCCAGCATTTT. The gene calls are TRBV4-1 and TRBJ1-5; 8 bases fit TRBD1. CDR1 and CDR2 (germline): MGHRA, YSYEKL. The length of the CDR3 is 16 residues. Trimming took 0 bases from V and 5 from J; bases not matched to a gene: 6.

The genes are TRBV5-1 and TRBJ1-1, with 7 bases that match TRBD1. CDR1 and CDR2 from the germline V gene are SGHRS and YFSETQ. V lost 4 bases to trimming and J lost 11 bases; unmatched junction nucleotides: 8. The CDR3 is made up of 12 amino acids. The CDR3 nucleotides read TGCGCCAGCAGCCCGACAGGGAAGGAGGCTTTCTTT. This codes for CASSPTGKEAFF.

This clone was seen once. This CDR3 is CASSSWGQNYGYTF. The CDR3 DNA follows: TGTGCCAGCAGTTCCTGGGGACAGAACTATGGCTACACCTTC. The rearrangement uses TRBV28 and TRBJ1-2; 7 positions agree with TRBD1. Germline V gene data show CDR1 as MDHEN and CDR2 as SYDVKM. CDR3 length: 14 amino acids. The V gene end was trimmed by 4 bases and the J gene end by 2 bases; junction bases not matched to a gene: 4.

This clone was recorded a few times. The rearrangement uses TRBV18 and TRBJ2-7, with D possibly being TRBD2 (7 bases). The germline CDR1 and CDR2 sequences are KGHSH and LQKENI. The V gene lost 0 bases and the J gene lost 7 bases, with 22 bases spanning the gap. CDR3 length: 17 amino acids. The CDR3 DNA sequence: TGTGCCAGCTCACCACCTCGGGGGGTAACGACAGGTACGGAGCAGTACTTC. It encodes CASSPPRGVTTGTEQYF. The entire variable domain, with the rest obtained from reference TRBV18 and TRBJ2-7, is as follows: NAGVMQNPRHLVRRRGQEARLRCSPMKGHSHVYWYRQLPEEGLKFMVYLQKENIIDESGMPKERFSAEFPKEGPSILRIQQVVRGDSAAYFCASSPPRGVTTGTEQYFGPGTRLTVT.